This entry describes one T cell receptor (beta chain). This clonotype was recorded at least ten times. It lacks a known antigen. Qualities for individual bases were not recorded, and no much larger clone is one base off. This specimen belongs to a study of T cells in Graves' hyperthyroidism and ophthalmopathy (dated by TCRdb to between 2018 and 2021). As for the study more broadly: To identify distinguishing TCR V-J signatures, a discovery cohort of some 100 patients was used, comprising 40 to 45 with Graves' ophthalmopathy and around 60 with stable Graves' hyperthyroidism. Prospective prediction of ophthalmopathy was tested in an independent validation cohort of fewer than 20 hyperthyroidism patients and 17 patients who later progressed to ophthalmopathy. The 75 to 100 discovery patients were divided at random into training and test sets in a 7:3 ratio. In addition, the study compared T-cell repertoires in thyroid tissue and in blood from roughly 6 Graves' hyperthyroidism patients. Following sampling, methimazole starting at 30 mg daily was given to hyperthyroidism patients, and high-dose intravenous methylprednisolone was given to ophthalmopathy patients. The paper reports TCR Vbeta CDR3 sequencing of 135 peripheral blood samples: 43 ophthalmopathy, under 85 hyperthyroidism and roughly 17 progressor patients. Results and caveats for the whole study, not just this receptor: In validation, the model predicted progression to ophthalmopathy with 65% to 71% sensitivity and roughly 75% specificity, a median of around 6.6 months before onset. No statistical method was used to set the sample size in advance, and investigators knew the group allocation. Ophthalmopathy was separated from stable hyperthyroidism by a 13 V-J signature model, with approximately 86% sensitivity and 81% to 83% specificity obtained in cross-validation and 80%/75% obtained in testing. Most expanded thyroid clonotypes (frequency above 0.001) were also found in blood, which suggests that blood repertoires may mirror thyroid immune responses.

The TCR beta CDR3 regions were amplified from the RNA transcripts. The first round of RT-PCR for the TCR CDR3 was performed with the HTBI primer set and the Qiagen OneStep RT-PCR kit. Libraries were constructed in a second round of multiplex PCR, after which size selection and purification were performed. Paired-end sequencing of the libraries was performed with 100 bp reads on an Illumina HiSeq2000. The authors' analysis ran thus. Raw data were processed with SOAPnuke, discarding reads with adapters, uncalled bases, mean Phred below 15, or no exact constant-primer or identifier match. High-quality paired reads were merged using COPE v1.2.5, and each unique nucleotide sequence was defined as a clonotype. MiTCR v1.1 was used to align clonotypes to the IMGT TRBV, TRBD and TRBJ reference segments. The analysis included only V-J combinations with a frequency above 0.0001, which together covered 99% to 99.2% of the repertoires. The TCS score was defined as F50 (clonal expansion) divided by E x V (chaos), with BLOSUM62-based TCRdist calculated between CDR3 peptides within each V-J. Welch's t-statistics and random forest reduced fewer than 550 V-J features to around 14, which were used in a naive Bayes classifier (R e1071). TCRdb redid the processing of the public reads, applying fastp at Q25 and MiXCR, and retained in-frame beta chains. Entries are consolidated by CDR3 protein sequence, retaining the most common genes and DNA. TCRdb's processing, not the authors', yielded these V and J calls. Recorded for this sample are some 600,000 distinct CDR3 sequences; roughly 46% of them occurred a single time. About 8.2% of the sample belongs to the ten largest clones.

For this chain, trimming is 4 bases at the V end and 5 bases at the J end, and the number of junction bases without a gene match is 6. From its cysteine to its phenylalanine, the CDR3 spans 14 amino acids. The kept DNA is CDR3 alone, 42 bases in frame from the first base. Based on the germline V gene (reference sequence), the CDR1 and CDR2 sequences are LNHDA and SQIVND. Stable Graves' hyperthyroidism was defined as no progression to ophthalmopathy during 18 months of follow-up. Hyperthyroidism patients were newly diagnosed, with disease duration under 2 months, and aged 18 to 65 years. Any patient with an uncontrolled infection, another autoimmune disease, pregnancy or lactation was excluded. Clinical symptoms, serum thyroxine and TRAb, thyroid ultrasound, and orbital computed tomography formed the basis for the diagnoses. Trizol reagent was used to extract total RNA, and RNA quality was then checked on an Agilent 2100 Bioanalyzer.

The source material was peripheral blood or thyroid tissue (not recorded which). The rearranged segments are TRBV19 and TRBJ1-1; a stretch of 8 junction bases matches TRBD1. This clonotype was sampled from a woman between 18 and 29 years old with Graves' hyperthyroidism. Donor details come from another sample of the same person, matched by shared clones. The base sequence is TGTGCCAGTAGTAGAGCGTACAGGGGGACTGAAGCTTTCTTT. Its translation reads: CASSRAYRGTEAFF.